Listed below are T cell receptor beta chains from one sample, sequenced in a study of T-cell reconstitution after alpha-beta-depleted transplantation in children. TCRdb independently ran MiXCR on the PCR reads; one entry per CDR3 protein. Among about 17,000 distinct CDR3 sequences listed, over 10% were seen once. The sequenced sample was PBMCs, mostly from graft donor cells, obtained 180 days after TCRalphabeta/CD19-depleted stem cell transplant. Receptors were obtained from a boy younger than two who had a stem cell transplant for Wiskott-Aldrich syndrome, so the T cells may come from the graft donor. CDR3s include the opening cysteine and the closing phenylalanine or tryptophan. The order of the fields is J gene, V gene, CDR3 length, D gene, clone size, CDR3 protein, CDR3 DNA. A D gene is named only where the DNA matches it firmly. Clone size, where shown, is once, few, many, or a class for clones that have expanded.

J gene: TRBJ2-3
V gene: TRBV5-4
CDR3 length: 14
D gene: TRBD2
clone size: many
CDR3 protein: CASSFAGVKDTQYF
CDR3 DNA: TGTGCCAGCAGCTTCGCGGGGGTAAAGGATACGCAGTATTTT

J gene: TRBJ1-5
V gene: TRBV28
CDR3 length: 16
D gene: TRBD1
clone size: .
CDR3 protein: CASAQGHLHSNQPQHF
CDR3 DNA: TGTGCCAGCGCACAGGGGCACCTTCATAGCAATCAGCCCCAGCATTTT

J gene: TRBJ1-5
V gene: TRBV30
CDR3 length: 13
D gene: .
clone size: few
CDR3 protein: CAWSVRVGQPQHF
CDR3 DNA: TGTGCCTGGAGTGTTAGGGTTGGACAGCCCCAGCATTTT

J gene: TRBJ2-7
V gene: TRBV10-3
CDR3 length: 15
D gene: TRBD2
clone size: many
CDR3 protein: CAISDWTSGRYEQYF
CDR3 DNA: TGTGCCATCAGTGACTGGACTAGCGGCCGCTACGAGCAGTACTTC

J gene: TRBJ2-5
V gene: TRBV7-9
CDR3 length: 14
D gene: .
clone size: many
CDR3 protein: CASSLVWGPETQYF
CDR3 DNA: TGTGCCAGCAGCTTAGTTTGGGGGCCAGAGACCCAGTACTTC

J gene: TRBJ2-4
V gene: TRBV7-2
CDR3 length: 13
D gene: .
clone size: few
CDR3 protein: CASSSMRWGVQYF
CDR3 DNA: TGTGCCAGCAGCTCGATGCGGTGGGGGGTTCAGTACTTC

J gene: TRBJ1-1
V gene: TRBV20-1
CDR3 length: 14
D gene: .
clone size: .
CDR3 protein: CSARVGPKNTEAFF
CDR3 DNA: TGCAGTGCTCGAGTGGGGCCGAAAAACACTGAAGCTTTCTTT

J gene: TRBJ2-3
V gene: TRBV11-1
CDR3 length: 18
D gene: TRBD2
clone size: .
CDR3 protein: CASSLAAGGLAITDTQYF
CDR3 DNA: TGTGCCAGCAGCTTAGCGGCGGGGGGACTAGCGATCACAGATACGCAGTATTTT

J gene: TRBJ1-4
V gene: TRBV10-3
CDR3 length: 13
D gene: .
clone size: many
CDR3 protein: CAVQQGLSEKLFF
CDR3 DNA: TGTGCCGTCCAACAGGGCCTAAGCGAAAAACTGTTTTTT

J gene: TRBJ2-3
V gene: TRBV7-9
CDR3 length: 12
D gene: .
clone size: many
CDR3 protein: CASSQGGDTQYF
CDR3 DNA: TGTGCCAGCAGCCAAGGGGGAGATACGCAGTATTTT

J gene: TRBJ1-1
V gene: TRBV7-8
CDR3 length: 13
D gene: .
clone size: few
CDR3 protein: CASSLASATEAFF
CDR3 DNA: TGTGCCAGCAGCTTAGCTTCGGCCACTGAAGCTTTCTTT

J gene: TRBJ2-7
V gene: TRBV27
CDR3 length: 13
D gene: .
clone size: .
CDR3 protein: CATSSRAAFQQYF
CDR3 DNA: TGTGCCACCTCATCCAGGGCAGCCTTCCAGCAGTACTTC

J gene: TRBJ2-7
V gene: TRBV5-1
CDR3 length: 14
D gene: .
clone size: many
CDR3 protein: CASSREGVPYEQYF
CDR3 DNA: TGCGCCAGCAGCCGAGAGGGGGTTCCCTACGAGCAGTACTTC

J gene: TRBJ2-3
V gene: TRBV6-1
CDR3 length: 16
D gene: TRBD2
clone size: .
CDR3 protein: CASSRGLAVSTDTQYF
CDR3 DNA: TGTGCCAGCAGTCGGGGACTAGCGGTTAGCACAGATACGCAGTATTTT

J gene: TRBJ2-7
V gene: TRBV5-1
CDR3 length: 15
D gene: .
clone size: .
CDR3 protein: CASSAGTQIIYEQYF
CDR3 DNA: TGCGCCAGCAGCGCCGGGACCCAGATCATCTACGAGCAGTACTTC

J gene: TRBJ2-7
V gene: TRBV6-1
CDR3 length: 15
D gene: TRBD1
clone size: .
CDR3 protein: CASSGRQGSTYEQYF
CDR3 DNA: TGTGCCAGCAGTGGGCGACAGGGTTCCACCTACGAGCAGTACTTC

J gene: TRBJ2-7
V gene: TRBV7-2
CDR3 length: 12
D gene: .
clone size: few
CDR3 protein: CASSAGFYEQYF
CDR3 DNA: TGTGCCAGCAGCGCCGGGTTCTACGAGCAGTACTTC

J gene: TRBJ2-2
V gene: TRBV13
CDR3 length: 17
D gene: .
clone size: .
CDR3 protein: CASSRLTGFANTGELFF
CDR3 DNA: TGTGCCAGCAGCCGACTTACAGGCTTCGCGAACACCGGGGAGCTGTTTTTT

J gene: TRBJ2-7
V gene: TRBV20-1
CDR3 length: 11
D gene: TRBD1
clone size: many
CDR3 protein: CSARQGHEQYF
CDR3 DNA: TGCAGTGCTCGACAGGGCCACGAGCAGTACTTC

J gene: TRBJ2-5
V gene: TRBV6-5
CDR3 length: 12
D gene: TRBD1
clone size: many
CDR3 protein: CASTTGGETQYF
CDR3 DNA: TGTGCCAGCACTACAGGGGGAGAGACCCAGTACTTC

J gene: TRBJ1-2
V gene: TRBV2
CDR3 length: 13
D gene: .
clone size: .
CDR3 protein: CASSPNRNYGYTF
CDR3 DNA: TGTGCCAGCAGCCCGAACAGGAACTATGGCTACACCTTC

J gene: TRBJ2-1
V gene: TRBV6-5
CDR3 length: 13
D gene: .
clone size: many
CDR3 protein: CASGGVGGGEQFF
CDR3 DNA: TGTGCCAGCGGAGGGGTAGGGGGCGGTGAGCAGTTCTTC

J gene: TRBJ1-1
V gene: TRBV5-1
CDR3 length: 13
D gene: .
clone size: many
CDR3 protein: CASSFGTNTEAFF
CDR3 DNA: TGCGCCAGCAGCTTCGGGACCAACACTGAAGCTTTCTTT

J gene: TRBJ1-5
V gene: TRBV7-9
CDR3 length: 15
D gene: TRBD1
clone size: .
CDR3 protein: CASSLAGQGNHPQHF
CDR3 DNA: TGTGCCAGCAGCTTAGCTGGACAGGGGAATCATCCCCAGCATTTT

J gene: TRBJ1-3
V gene: TRBV10-3
CDR3 length: 14
D gene: TRBD1
clone size: many
CDR3 protein: CAIRSGQGGNTIYF
CDR3 DNA: TGTGCCATCAGATCGGGACAGGGGGGAAACACCATATATTTT

J gene: TRBJ1-1
V gene: TRBV7-9
CDR3 length: 13
D gene: .
clone size: many
CDR3 protein: CASSFDLNTEAFF
CDR3 DNA: TGTGCCAGCAGCTTCGACTTGAACACTGAAGCTTTCTTT

J gene: TRBJ2-6
V gene: TRBV27
CDR3 length: 17
D gene: TRBD1
clone size: few
CDR3 protein: CASTRRTGNSGANGLTF
CDR3 DNA: TGTGCCAGCACCCGCAGGACAGGAAATTCTGGGGCCAACGGCCTGACTTTC

J gene: TRBJ2-7
V gene: TRBV6-9
CDR3 length: 12
D gene: .
clone size: many
CDR3 protein: CASSSTGYEQYF
CDR3 DNA: TGTGCCAGCAGTTCGACGGGTTACGAGCAGTACTTC

J gene: TRBJ2-1
V gene: TRBV7-9
CDR3 length: 16
D gene: .
clone size: many
CDR3 protein: CASSRPRFFHTGEQFF
CDR3 DNA: TGTGCCAGCAGCCGGCCCAGATTCTTTCATACTGGTGAGCAGTTCTTC

J gene: TRBJ2-3
V gene: TRBV6-1
CDR3 length: 15
D gene: TRBD2
clone size: few
CDR3 protein: CASRLSGSRTDTQYF
CDR3 DNA: TGTGCCAGCCGACTTAGCGGGAGCCGCACAGATACGCAGTATTTT

J gene: TRBJ1-5
V gene: TRBV3-1
CDR3 length: 12
D gene: .
clone size: many
CDR3 protein: CASSQGGQPQHF
CDR3 DNA: TGTGCCAGCAGCCAAGGAGGGCAGCCCCAGCATTTT

J gene: TRBJ2-1
V gene: TRBV5-1
CDR3 length: 15
D gene: TRBD2
clone size: many
CDR3 protein: CASTPSGRADNEQFF
CDR3 DNA: TGCGCCAGCACCCCTAGCGGGAGGGCGGACAATGAGCAGTTCTTC

J gene: TRBJ2-7
V gene: TRBV20-1
CDR3 length: 12
D gene: TRBD1
clone size: many
CDR3 protein: CSASEGAKEQYF
CDR3 DNA: TGCAGTGCTAGCGAGGGGGCGAAGGAGCAGTACTTC

J gene: TRBJ2-1
V gene: TRBV11-2
CDR3 length: 19
D gene: TRBD2
clone size: .
CDR3 protein: CASSRTRVSSGRAVSEQFF
CDR3 DNA: TGTGCCAGCAGCCGAACCCGGGTCTCTAGCGGGAGGGCCGTAAGTGAGCAGTTCTTC

J gene: TRBJ2-7
V gene: TRBV19
CDR3 length: 13
D gene: .
clone size: few
CDR3 protein: CASSFFGFHEQYF
CDR3 DNA: TGTGCCAGTAGCTTCTTCGGGTTCCACGAGCAGTACTTC

J gene: TRBJ2-7
V gene: TRBV5-1
CDR3 length: 15
D gene: .
clone size: .
CDR3 protein: CASSLGPGFTYEQYF
CDR3 DNA: TGCGCCAGCAGCTTGGGCCCAGGGTTTACCTACGAGCAGTACTTC

J gene: TRBJ1-1
V gene: TRBV29-1
CDR3 length: 13
D gene: .
clone size: many
CDR3 protein: CSVEIRVGTEAFF
CDR3 DNA: TGCAGCGTTGAAATCCGGGTGGGCACTGAAGCTTTCTTT

J gene: TRBJ2-2
V gene: TRBV6-1
CDR3 length: 13
D gene: .
clone size: few
CDR3 protein: CASSQTGTGELFF
CDR3 DNA: TGTGCCAGCAGTCAGACGGGGACCGGGGAGCTGTTTTTT

J gene: TRBJ2-7
V gene: TRBV5-1
CDR3 length: 14
D gene: .
clone size: medium-sized
CDR3 protein: CASRRDTDDYEQYF
CDR3 DNA: TGCGCCAGCCGCCGGGACACGGACGACTACGAGCAGTACTTC

J gene: TRBJ2-1
V gene: TRBV12-3/TRBV12-4
CDR3 length: 16
D gene: TRBD2
clone size: .
CDR3 protein: CASSSGGSRSYNEQFF
CDR3 DNA: TGTGCCAGCAGTTCAGGCGGGAGCCGCTCCTACAATGAGCAGTTCTTC

J gene: TRBJ2-5
V gene: TRBV27
CDR3 length: 16
D gene: TRBD2
clone size: .
CDR3 protein: CASSSLLAGTKETQYF
CDR3 DNA: TGTGCCAGCAGTTCCCTTTTAGCGGGAACGAAAGAGACCCAGTACTTC

J gene: TRBJ2-7
V gene: TRBV28
CDR3 length: 13
D gene: TRBD1
clone size: many
CDR3 protein: CASNYRGYDEQYF
CDR3 DNA: TGTGCCAGCAATTACAGGGGGTACGACGAGCAGTACTTC

J gene: TRBJ2-1
V gene: TRBV12-3/TRBV12-4
CDR3 length: 13
D gene: .
clone size: many
CDR3 protein: CASTLILANEQFF
CDR3 DNA: TGTGCCAGCACCCTAATACTAGCAAATGAGCAGTTCTTC

J gene: TRBJ2-7
V gene: TRBV28
CDR3 length: 14
D gene: .
clone size: many
CDR3 protein: CASSLWRGGNEQYF
CDR3 DNA: TGTGCCAGCAGTTTATGGAGGGGTGGCAACGAGCAGTACTTC

J gene: TRBJ2-5
V gene: TRBV20-1
CDR3 length: 14
D gene: .
clone size: .
CDR3 protein: CSASRDSGTETQYF
CDR3 DNA: TGCAGTGCTAGTAGGGACTCAGGGACGGAGACCCAGTACTTC

J gene: TRBJ2-1
V gene: TRBV7-6
CDR3 length: 20
D gene: TRBD2
clone size: .
CDR3 protein: CASSFLGGTSRLAGNNEQFF
CDR3 DNA: TGTGCCAGCAGCTTTCTAGGGGGCACCTCGAGACTAGCGGGGAACAATGAGCAGTTCTTC

J gene: TRBJ2-2
V gene: TRBV9
CDR3 length: 14
D gene: .
clone size: .
CDR3 protein: CASTAMSSTGELFF
CDR3 DNA: TGTGCCAGCACTGCGATGTCGAGCACCGGGGAGCTGTTTTTT

J gene: TRBJ1-1
V gene: TRBV12-3/TRBV12-4
CDR3 length: 14
D gene: .
clone size: many
CDR3 protein: CASSLDLMNTEAFF
CDR3 DNA: TGTGCCAGCAGTTTAGACCTCATGAACACTGAAGCTTTCTTT

J gene: TRBJ2-6
V gene: TRBV28
CDR3 length: 18
D gene: TRBD1
clone size: .
CDR3 protein: CASSLWGQGASGANVLTF
CDR3 DNA: TGTGCCAGCAGTTTATGGGGACAGGGGGCTTCCGGGGCCAACGTCCTGACTTTC

J gene: TRBJ1-1
V gene: TRBV5-1
CDR3 length: 14
D gene: TRBD1
clone size: many
CDR3 protein: CASSWTGWNTEAFF
CDR3 DNA: TGCGCCAGCAGCTGGACAGGGTGGAACACTGAAGCTTTCTTT

J gene: TRBJ1-2
V gene: TRBV28
CDR3 length: 13
D gene: TRBD1
clone size: many
CDR3 protein: CASSLFDRAGYTF
CDR3 DNA: TGTGCCAGCAGTTTATTCGACAGGGCTGGCTACACCTTC

J gene: TRBJ1-5
V gene: TRBV12-3/TRBV12-4
CDR3 length: 15
D gene: TRBD1
clone size: few
CDR3 protein: CASTEQGGENQPQHF
CDR3 DNA: TGTGCCAGCACTGAACAGGGGGGTGAGAATCAGCCCCAGCATTTT

J gene: TRBJ1-1
V gene: TRBV14
CDR3 length: 20
D gene: .
clone size: .
CDR3 protein: CASSQDLSPSSARWGTEAFF
CDR3 DNA: TGTGCCAGCAGCCAAGACCTAAGTCCTTCTTCGGCACGGTGGGGCACTGAAGCTTTCTTT

J gene: TRBJ2-7
V gene: TRBV9
CDR3 length: 14
D gene: TRBD1
clone size: .
CDR3 protein: CASSVEQGSYEQYF
CDR3 DNA: TGTGCCAGCAGCGTTGAACAGGGGTCCTACGAGCAGTACTTC